What follows are 24 T cell receptor beta chains derived from one specimen sequenced in a study of blood T cell repertoires in COVID-19. Clones were sequenced by immunoSEQ multiplex PCR, and TCRdb holds only the in-frame ones, with some missing. The data show some 70,000 clones, over 80% seen once. The material sequenced was peripheral blood. All receptors come from a woman older than 75 with active COVID-19.

This chain uses TRBV7-9 with TRBJ2-7; weak D call: TRBD2 (7 bases). The ends were cut back, 4 bases at V and 0 bases at J, with 13 bases in the middle. Germline-derived CDR1 and CDR2 are SEHNR and FQNEAQ (reference sequence). This CDR3 spans 15 amino acids. The DNA for the CDR3 is TGTGCCAGCAGCTACAGCGGGACATACTCCTACGAGCAGTACTTC. Encoded protein: CASSYSGTYSYEQYF.

The chain carries TRBV18 and TRBJ1-1; possibly TRBD1 for D (5 bases). This CDR3 is built from 15 residues. V gave up 2 bases and J gave up 3 bases, with 13 bases separating them. From germline, CDR1 is KGHSH and CDR2 LQKENI. CDR3 sequence reads: CASSPIWGEDTEAFF. As DNA, the CDR3 is TGTGCCAGCTCACCAATTTGGGGGGAAGACACTGAAGCTTTCTTT.

The V and J genes are TRBV7-2 and TRBJ1-5, with D possibly matching TRBD1 (6 bases). The germline CDR1 and CDR2 sequences are SGHTA and FQGNSA. The CDR3 sequence is 15 residues long. V was shortened by 3 bases and J by 7 bases, with 16 bases between the two germline ends. CDR3 residues: CASSFAQGFGQPQHF. In DNA, the CDR3 is TGTGCCAGCAGCTTCGCCCAGGGGTTCGGACAGCCCCAGCATTTT.

The chain carries TRBV6-4 and TRBJ1-2, with 8 bases that match TRBD1. This CDR3 contains 14 residues. Germline values: CDR1 MRHNA, CDR2 SNTAGT. J gave up 8 bases and V 6 bases, and 11 bases lay outside the gene matches. CDR3 in DNA: TGTGCCAGCAGATCCGGGACAGGAGCGAAGGGCTACACCTTC. Protein sequence: CASRSGTGAKGYTF.

The chain carries TRBV28 and TRBJ1-5; a possible D gene is TRBD1 (5 bases). Trimming removed 6 bases from V and 9 bases from J, with 18 bases in between. CDR3 length: 14 residues. Germline V lookup: CDR1 MDHEN, CDR2 SYDVKM. The CDR3 spells CASRLLGAQRPQHF. The DNA for the CDR3 is TGTGCCAGCAGGTTGTTAGGGGCCCAGCGGCCCCAGCATTTT.

This sequence joins TRBV5-1 and TRBJ2-5, with TRBD2 matching over 16 bases. V shed 4 bases, J shed 5 bases, and the junction held 5 bases outside the gene matches. The CDR3 is 16 amino acids. Germline CDR1 SGHRS, CDR2 YFSETQ. CDR3 DNA: TGCGCCAGCAGCCCGGGACTAGCGGGAGGGGTTGAGACCCAGTACTTC. This translates into CASSPGLAGGVETQYF. Based on the CDR3 plus reference TRBV5-1 and TRBJ2-5, the full variable domain is KAGVTQTPRYLIKTRGQQVTLSCSPISGHRSVSWYQQTPGQGLQFLFEYFSETQRNKGNFPGRFSGRQFSNSRSEMNVSTLELGDSALYLCASSPGLAGGVETQYFGPGTRLLVL.

The gene calls are TRBV6-5 and TRBJ1-6, with a tentative D call TRBD1 (5 bases). This CDR3 is 14 amino acids long. V lost 2 bases, J lost 3 bases, and 5 bases lay in between. Germline assignment: CDR1 MNHEY and CDR2 SVGAGI. The CDR3 reads CASSYRGYNSPLHF. The CDR3 bases are TGTGCCAGCAGTTACAGGGGCTATAATTCACCCCTCCACTTT.

The V call is TRBV5-4, the J call TRBJ2-5, with 9 bases aligning to TRBD2. J lost 5 bases, V lost 1 base, and 3 bases had no gene match. Germline V CDR1 and CDR2: SGHNT, YYREEE (reference sequence). There are 14 residues in the CDR3. CDR3 bases: TGTGCCAGCAGCTTGAACAGCGGGAGGGAGACCCAGTACTTC. This gives the protein CASSLNSGRETQYF.

The chain carries TRBV3-1 (or the pseudogene TRBV3-2) and TRBJ2-3; a weak D match, TRBD1 (6 bases). With 8 bases removed from V and 1 base from J, the gap between germline ends came to 10 bases. CDR1 is LGHDT, CDR2 YNNKEL, per germline (reference sequence). This CDR3 has 13 amino acids. The CDR3 loop is CASPNRGTDTQYF. In nucleotides, the CDR3 is TGTGCCAGCCCAAACAGGGGCACAGATACGCAGTATTTT.

This clone was recorded a few times. The genes are TRBV19 and TRBJ1-5, with TRBD1 identical over 10 bases. Germline lookup yields CDR1 LNHDA and CDR2 SQIVND (reference sequence). The trim removed 5 bases at V and 2 bases at J, leaving 0 bases unmatched. There are 14 residues in the CDR3. The chain's CDR3 is CASSGTGGNQPQHF. In DNA form, the CDR3 reads TGTGCCAGTAGTGGGACAGGGGGCAATCAGCCCCAGCATTTT.

This chain joins TRBV6-5 and TRBJ2-2; D not certain. Germline V gene data show CDR1 as MNHEY and CDR2 as SVGAGI. Trimming took 6 bases from V and 0 from J, leaving 8 bases between them. This CDR3 contains 14 residues. CDR3 coding DNA: TGTGCCAGCAGCAAGGAGCCGAACACCGGGGAGCTGTTTTTT. The encoded protein is CASSKEPNTGELFF.

This chain joins TRBV23-1 and TRBJ2-2; TRBD2 aligns across 8 bases. TRBV23-1 has ORF status, its function being uncertain. CDR3 length: 15 amino acids. The ends lost 2 bases at V and 9 bases at J; junction bases unmatched: 8. The CDR3 sequence: CASSQTGTSRRELFF. CDR3 DNA sequence: TGCGCCAGCAGTCAAACCGGGACTAGTCGTCGGGAGCTGTTTTTT.

The gene calls are TRBV28 and TRBJ2-1, with TRBD1 identical over 9 bases. Germline V gives CDR1 MDHEN, CDR2 SYDVKM. J lost 6 bases, V lost 6 bases, and 9 bases had no gene match. The CDR3 runs to 15 residues. CDR3 in DNA: TGTGCCAGCAGCCCTCAGGGGACAGGGATCAATGAGCAGTTCTTC. Protein product: CASSPQGTGINEQFF.

The chain has TRBV5-1 and TRBJ2-5; D unclear. Germline V gene lookup returns CDR1 SGHRS and CDR2 YFSETQ. The germline V and J ends were trimmed by 0 bases and 3 bases, with 12 bases remaining between them. This CDR3 spans 15 amino acids. The CDR3 DNA sequence: TGCGCCAGCAGCTTGGGGTTTGGTGGAGAAGAGACCCAGTACTTC. Translation gives CASSLGFGGEETQYF.

The CDR3 nucleotides read TGTGCCAGCAGCTTATCATCCCAGTTAGCGGCAGACACCGGGGAGCTGTTTTTT. It specifies CASSLSSQLAADTGELFF. This chain links TRBV7-2 with TRBJ2-2; weak D call: TRBD2 (6 bases). The V end was cut by 2 bases, the J end by 3 bases, with 19 bases between. The CDR3 is 18 amino acids. The germline V gene encodes CDR1 SGHTA and CDR2 FQGNSA.

The gene calls are TRBV2 and TRBJ1-1; D possibly corresponds to TRBD1 (6 bases). Deletions cut 7 bases from V and 1 base from J, with 16 bases between. The CDR3 covers 15 residues. Germline V CDR1 and CDR2: SNHLY, FYNNEI. The CDR3 here is CASTLQGIPNTEAFF. CDR3 in DNA: TGTGCCAGCACCCTCCAGGGGATCCCGAACACTGAAGCTTTCTTT.

This rearrangement joins TRBV5-4 to TRBJ2-1; 9 bases line up with TRBD2. V was clipped by 4 bases and J by 7 bases; unmatched bases: 15. Germline lookup yields CDR1 SGHNT and CDR2 YYREEE (reference sequence). This CDR3 is built from 17 residues. CDR3 in amino acids: CASSRGQLSGSGNEQFF. The DNA of the CDR3 is TGTGCCAGCAGCCGGGGACAGCTTAGCGGGAGTGGGAATGAGCAGTTCTTC. Combining the CDR3 with reference TRBV5-4 and TRBJ2-1 gives the whole variable domain ETGVTQSPTHLIKTRGQQVTLRCSSQSGHNTVSWYQQALGQGPQFIFQYYREEENGRGNFPPRFSGLQFPNYSSELNVNALELDDSALYLCASSRGQLSGSGNEQFFGPGTRLTVL.

The chain uses TRBV28 and TRBJ1-4; perhaps TRBD1 as D (6 bases). Between the trimmed V and J ends, which lost 6 bases and 6 bases, there was a span of 14 bases. CDR1 is MDHEN and CDR2 is SYDVKM in the germline V gene. The CDR3 length is 14 residues. CDR3 nucleotides: TGTGCCAGCAGCAGAAACAGGGCCGATGAAAAACTGTTTTTT. It yields the protein CASSRNRADEKLFF. Full variable domain (outside the CDR3, taken from reference TRBV28 and TRBJ1-4): DVKVTQSSRYLVKRTGEKVFLECVQDMDHENMFWYRQDPGLGLRLIYFSYDVKMKEKGDIPEGYSVSREKKERFSLILESASTNQTSMYLCASSRNRADEKLFFGSGTQLSVL.

About this clone: At one end, the junction sequence differs from germline, possibly due to a read error. This same CDR3 is encoded by further DNA sequences in the sample. This chain links TRBV5-3 with TRBJ2-7, with a possible D match to TRBD1 (5 bases). TRBV5-3 is recorded as an ORF, its role being uncertain. The CDR3 consists of 14 residues. The CDR3 nucleotides are TGTGCCAGAAGCTTGTGGACACCCTCCTACGAGCAATACTTC. This gives the protein CARSLWTPSYEQYF.

V is TRBV7-2 and J is TRBJ2-7; D is unresolved. Trimming cost V 5 bases and J 0 bases, with 2 bases left between them. The CDR3 runs 11 residues. Germline lookup yields CDR1 SGHTA and CDR2 FQGNSA. The CDR3 sequence: CASSHSYEQYF. The DNA of the CDR3 is TGTGCCAGCAGCCACTCCTACGAGCAGTACTTC.

This chain links TRBV6-6 with TRBJ2-5, with D possibly matching TRBD1 (5 bases). In germline, CDR1 is MNHNY, CDR2 SVGAGI (reference sequence). This CDR3 spans 14 amino acids. V dropped 6 bases and J dropped 5 bases, with 16 bases sitting between them. CDR3: CASRSRVVYETQYF. The DNA for the CDR3 is TGTGCCAGCAGGAGCAGGGTGGTATACGAGACCCAGTACTTC.

This chain joins TRBV19 and TRBJ2-3, with TRBD1 identical over 8 bases. Looked up from germline, CDR1 is LNHDA and CDR2 is SQIVND (reference sequence). J was trimmed by 7 bases and V by 0 bases; bases with no gene match: 9. The CDR3 totals 16 residues. CDR3 DNA: TGTGCCAGTAGTATAGAAGGCCCGGACAGGGCATATACGCAGTATTTT. It translates to CASSIEGPDRAYTQYF.

This clone was detected only once. The V and J genes are TRBV5-6 and TRBJ2-7; D is uncertain. This CDR3 comprises 12 residues. Germline CDR1 reads SGHDT; CDR2 reads YYEEEE. Deletions cut 1 base from V and 3 bases from J, with 5 bases between. CDR3 DNA: TGTGCCAGCAGCTTGCAGTACTACGAGCAGTACTTC. Translation gives CASSLQYYEQYF.

The chain joins TRBV12-3 or TRBV12-4 to TRBJ2-5, with 7 bases matching TRBD1. The CDR3 spans 13 residues. V was pared by 6 bases and J by 7 bases, with 8 bases of the junction left unmatched. The chain's CDR3 is CASSSTGAGTQYF. CDR3 DNA: TGTGCCAGCAGCTCCACAGGGGCGGGGACCCAGTACTTC.